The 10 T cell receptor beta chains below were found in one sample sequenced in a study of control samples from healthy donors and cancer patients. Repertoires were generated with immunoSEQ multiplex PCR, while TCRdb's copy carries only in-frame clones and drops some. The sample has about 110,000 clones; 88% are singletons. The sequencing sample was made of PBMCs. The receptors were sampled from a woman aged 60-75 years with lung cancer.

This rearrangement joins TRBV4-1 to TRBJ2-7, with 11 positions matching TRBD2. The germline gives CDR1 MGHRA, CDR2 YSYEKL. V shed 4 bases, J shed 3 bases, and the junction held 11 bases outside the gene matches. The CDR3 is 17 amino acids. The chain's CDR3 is CASSRLLDTSGGYEQYF. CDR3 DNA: TGCGCCAGCAGCCGTCTTTTGGATACTAGCGGGGGCTACGAGCAGTACTTC.

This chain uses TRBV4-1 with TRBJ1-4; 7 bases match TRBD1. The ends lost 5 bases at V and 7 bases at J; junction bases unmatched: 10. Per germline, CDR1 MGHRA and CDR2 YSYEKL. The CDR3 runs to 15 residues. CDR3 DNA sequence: TGCGCCAGCAGCAAAAGAACAGGGGAGGCTGAAAAACTGTTTTTT. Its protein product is CASSKRTGEAEKLFF.

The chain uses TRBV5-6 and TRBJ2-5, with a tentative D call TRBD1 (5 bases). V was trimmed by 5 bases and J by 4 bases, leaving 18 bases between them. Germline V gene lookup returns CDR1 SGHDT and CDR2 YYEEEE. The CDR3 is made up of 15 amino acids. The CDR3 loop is CASSSMRQLGETQYF. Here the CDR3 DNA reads TGTGCCAGCAGTTCAATGCGACAGTTGGGAGAGACCCAGTACTTC. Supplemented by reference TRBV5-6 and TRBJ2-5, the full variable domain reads DAGVTQSPTHLIKTRGQQVTLRCSPKSGHDTVSWYQQALGQGPQFIFQYYEEEERQRGNFPDRFSGHQFPNYSSELNVNALLLGDSALYLCASSSMRQLGETQYFGPGTRLLVL.

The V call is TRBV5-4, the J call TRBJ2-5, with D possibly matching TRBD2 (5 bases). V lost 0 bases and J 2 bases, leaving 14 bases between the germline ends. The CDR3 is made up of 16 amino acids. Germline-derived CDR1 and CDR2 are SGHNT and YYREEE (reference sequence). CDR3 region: CASSLGGGQPQETQYF. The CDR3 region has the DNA TGTGCCAGCAGCTTGGGAGGAGGCCAACCTCAAGAGACCCAGTACTTC.

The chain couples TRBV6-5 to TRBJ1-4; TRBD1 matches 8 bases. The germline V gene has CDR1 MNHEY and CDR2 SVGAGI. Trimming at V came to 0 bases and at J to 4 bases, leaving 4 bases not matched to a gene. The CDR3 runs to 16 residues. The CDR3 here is CASSYSRQGHNEKLFF. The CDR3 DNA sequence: TGTGCCAGCAGTTACTCGAGACAGGGGCATAATGAAAAACTGTTTTTT.

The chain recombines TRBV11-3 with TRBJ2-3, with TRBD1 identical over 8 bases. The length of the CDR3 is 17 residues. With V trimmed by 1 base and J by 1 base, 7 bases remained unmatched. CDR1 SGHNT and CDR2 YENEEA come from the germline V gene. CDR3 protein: CASSLAVTGARTDTQYF. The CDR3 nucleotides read TGTGCCAGCAGCTTAGCGGTGACAGGGGCCCGCACAGATACGCAGTATTTT.

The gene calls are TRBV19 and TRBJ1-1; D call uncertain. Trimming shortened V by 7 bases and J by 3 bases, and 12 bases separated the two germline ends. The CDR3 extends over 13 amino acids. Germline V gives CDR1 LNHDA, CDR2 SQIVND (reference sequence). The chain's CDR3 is CASTGPIYTEAFF. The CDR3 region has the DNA TGTGCCAGTACTGGACCTATTTACACTGAAGCTTTCTTT.

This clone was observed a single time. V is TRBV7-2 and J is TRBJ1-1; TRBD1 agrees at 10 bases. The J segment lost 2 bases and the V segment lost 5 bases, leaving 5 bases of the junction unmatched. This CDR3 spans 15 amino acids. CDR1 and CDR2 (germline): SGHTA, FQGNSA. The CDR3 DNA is TGTGCCAGCAGCACCTGGGACAGGGGAAACACTGAAGCTTTCTTT. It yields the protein CASSTWDRGNTEAFF.

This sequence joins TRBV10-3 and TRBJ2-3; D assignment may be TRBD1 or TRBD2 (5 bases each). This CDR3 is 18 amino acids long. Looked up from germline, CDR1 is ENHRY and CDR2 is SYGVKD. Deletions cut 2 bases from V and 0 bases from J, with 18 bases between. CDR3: CAISEPNGDGSSTDTQYF. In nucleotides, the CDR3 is TGTGCCATCAGTGAGCCCAATGGGGACGGATCTAGCACAGATACGCAGTATTTT.

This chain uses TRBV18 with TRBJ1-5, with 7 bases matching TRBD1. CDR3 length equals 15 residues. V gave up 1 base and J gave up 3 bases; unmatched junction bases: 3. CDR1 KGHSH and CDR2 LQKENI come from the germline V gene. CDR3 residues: CASSPRTGDNQPQHF. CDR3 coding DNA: TGTGCCAGCTCACCACGGACAGGTGACAATCAGCCCCAGCATTTT.